One and the same sample provided the 12 T cell receptor beta chains below, sequenced in a study of T cells after yellow fever vaccination. TCRdb analysed the 5' RACE reads with MiXCR anew, one entry per CDR3 protein. This table has a few hundred thousand distinct CDR3 sequences, roughly 4.8% appearing once. The source was CD4+ T cells sorted from PBMCs, collected on the day of the yellow fever booster vaccination. The receptor source for this set is a man aged 18-30 years who received the YFV17D yellow fever vaccine.

This clonotype was seen repeatedly, ten times or more. The chain employs TRBV9 and TRBJ2-3; 10 bases are shared with TRBD2. The ends lost 4 bases at V and 5 bases at J; junction bases unmatched: 7. The CDR3 is 15 residues long. The germline V gene encodes CDR1 SGDLS and CDR2 YYNGEE. This CDR3 is CASSYRGTSEDTQYF. CDR3 DNA: TGTGCCAGCAGCTATCGCGGGACTAGCGAAGATACGCAGTATTTT.

The chain combines TRBV9 with TRBJ2-7; 9 bases are a match to TRBD1. The CDR3 has 14 residues. After removal of 3 bases from V and 5 bases from J, the junction contained 6 bases not matched to a gene. Germline V CDR1 and CDR2: SGDLS, YYNGEE. The CDR3 loop reads CASSARDRVNEQYF. The CDR3 DNA reads TGTGCCAGCAGCGCCCGGGACAGGGTGAACGAGCAGTACTTC. The full variable domain, with the rest looked up from reference TRBV9 and TRBJ2-7, is DSGVTQTPKHLITATGQRVTLRCSPRSGDLSVYWYQQSLDQGLQFLIQYYNGEERAKGNILERFSAQQFPDLHSELNLSSLELGDSALYFCASSARDRVNEQYFGPGTRLTVT.

This clonotype was counted many times. The chain combines TRBV6-6 with TRBJ2-2; 10 bases map to TRBD1. J was trimmed by 5 bases and V by 6 bases; bases with no gene match: 3. This CDR3 has 14 amino acids. Germline V gene lookup returns CDR1 MNHNY and CDR2 SVGAGI (reference sequence). CDR3 in amino acids: CASRRTGGTGELFF. The CDR3 DNA follows: TGTGCCAGCAGGAGGACAGGGGGTACCGGGGAGCTGTTTTTT.

Many counts were recorded for this clonotype. The chain links TRBV9 to TRBJ2-3; 8 positions agree with TRBD1. The V gene end was trimmed by 0 bases and the J gene end by 0 bases; junction bases not matched to a gene: 3. This CDR3 has 16 residues. The V gene's germline CDR1 is SGDLS and CDR2 YYNGEE. The CDR3 protein is CASSVGTGGSTDTQYF. In nucleotides, the CDR3 is TGTGCCAGCAGCGTAGGAACAGGGGGGAGCACAGATACGCAGTATTTT.

This chain connects TRBV25-1 to TRBJ2-2; the D call may be TRBD1 or TRBD2 (6 bases each). CDR1 and CDR2 (germline): MGHDK, SYGVNS. V gave up 3 bases and J gave up 4 bases, with 21 bases separating them. The CDR3 covers 18 residues. The CDR3: CASSDPLRGAGLTGELFF. The CDR3 DNA sequence: TGTGCCAGCAGTGACCCGTTGAGGGGGGCAGGTCTCACCGGGGAGCTGTTTTTT.

This clonotype was counted ten times or more. V is TRBV20-1 and J is TRBJ2-5; 12 nucleotides agree with TRBD1. Germline CDR1 reads DFQATT; CDR2 reads SNEGSKA (reference sequence). Trimming removed 5 bases from V and 8 bases from J; junction bases left unmatched: 18. The CDR3 spans 17 residues. The CDR3: CSARGQGAGRRLETQYF. DNA of the CDR3: TGCAGTGCTCGGGGACAGGGGGCTGGGCGTCGGTTGGAAACCCAGTACTTC.

In DNA form, the CDR3 reads TGCGCCAGCAGCCAGAGTATACAGGGGGCGGTTTCAGATACGCAGTATTTT. Protein sequence: CASSQSIQGAVSDTQYF. The chain is built from TRBV4-3 and TRBJ2-3; 9 nucleotides line up with TRBD1. Germline trimming cut 3 bases from V and 4 bases from J; bases unmatched to any gene: 11. CDR1 is LGHNA, CDR2 YSLEER, per germline. This CDR3 comprises 17 residues.

This clonotype has ten or more counts. The chain recombines TRBV12-3 or TRBV12-4 with TRBJ2-4; no reliable D call. V lost 1 base, J lost 2 bases, and 6 bases lay in between. CDR3 length: 14 amino acids. Written as DNA, the CDR3 is TGTGCCAGCAGTTTAGGTACATCCAAAAACATTCAGTACTTC. Amino acids: CASSLGTSKNIQYF.

The genes are TRBV5-6 and TRBJ2-1; TRBD1 aligns across 7 bases. CDR1 SGHDT and CDR2 YYEEEE come from the germline V gene. The V gene end was trimmed by 4 bases and the J gene end by 4 bases; junction bases not matched to a gene: 8. The CDR3 contains 15 residues. In DNA, the CDR3 is TGTGCCAGCAGCCTGGGACAGAGATATTACAATGAGCAGTTCTTC. This encodes CASSLGQRYYNEQFF.

This clonotype turned up a few times. For the CDR3, the DNA is TGCAGTGCTAACGGTCCCCGGGTGGAGACCCAGTACTTC. Its translation is CSANGPRVETQYF. This chain links TRBV20-1 with TRBJ2-5, with D unclear. Germline V lookup: CDR1 DFQATT, CDR2 SNEGSKA (reference sequence). V lost 4 bases and J lost 5, with 14 bases in between. The CDR3 loop spans 13 amino acids.

This rearrangement joins TRBV3-1 to TRBJ2-5, with 9 bases that match TRBD2. The CDR3 length is 16 residues. V was clipped by 1 base and J by 2 bases; unmatched bases: 5. In germline, CDR1 is LGHDT, CDR2 YNNKEL (reference sequence). The CDR3 DNA reads as TGTGCCAGCAGCCAAGGATCGACTAGCGGACAAGAGACCCAGTACTTC. Translation gives CASSQGSTSGQETQYF.

This clonotype was recorded at least ten times. The chain couples TRBV5-1 to TRBJ2-1; TRBD1 agrees at 10 bases. Germline V gives CDR1 SGHRS, CDR2 YFSETQ. The V gene end was trimmed by 4 bases and the J gene end by 9 bases; junction bases not matched to a gene: 10. This CDR3 comprises 15 residues. The CDR3 region has the DNA TGCGCCAGCAGCCCTGGGACAGGGGATTTGGGTGAGCAGTTCTTC. Its translation is CASSPGTGDLGEQFF.